This is a list of T cell receptor beta chains from one sample in a study of T cell changes during pregnancy in multiple sclerosis. Assay used: immunoSEQ multiplex PCR; TCRdb lists only in-frame clones, some missing. The table includes 40,000 to 55,000 clones, roughly 87% detected once. The sample here was CD4+ T cells from peripheral blood mononuclear cells, taken after pregnancy. Receptors were obtained from a female donor with multiple sclerosis, enrolled in a pregnancy study. Both conserved end residues are part of each CDR3. The order of the fields is V gene, clone size, J gene, D gene, CDR3 DNA, CDR3 protein. D genes are given only for firm matches. The size field is filled for only some rows; it gives once, few, many or a size class.

v_gene: TRBV5-1; abundance: -; j_gene: TRBJ2-1; d_gene: TRBD2; CDR3nt: TGCGCCAGCAGCTCCGTAGCGGGCTCCTACAATGAGCAGTTCTTC; CDR3aa: CASSSVAGSYNEQFF
v_gene: TRBV30; abundance: -; j_gene: TRBJ2-5; d_gene: -; CDR3nt: TGTGCCTGGAGTGGGCTGTACCAAGAGACCCAGTACTTC; CDR3aa: CAWSGLYQETQYF
v_gene: TRBV7-2; abundance: -; j_gene: TRBJ2-1; d_gene: -; CDR3nt: TGTGCCAGCAGCTTAGTGGGAGAGTTTTATGAGCAGTTCTTC; CDR3aa: CASSLVGEFYEQFF
v_gene: TRBV4-2; abundance: -; j_gene: TRBJ1-1; d_gene: TRBD1; CDR3nt: TGTGCCAGCAGCCAAAAATCTTCGGGACAGGGAATTGAAGCTTTCTTT; CDR3aa: CASSQKSSGQGIEAFF
v_gene: TRBV2; abundance: -; j_gene: TRBJ1-2; d_gene: TRBD1; CDR3nt: TGTGCCAGCACCGCCGGGACAGGGCTAGGGTATGGCTACACCTTC; CDR3aa: CASTAGTGLGYGYTF
v_gene: TRBV7-2; abundance: once; j_gene: TRBJ2-3; d_gene: TRBD1; CDR3nt: TGTGCCAGCAGCTCTACAGGGGTTGGCACAGATACGCAGTATTTT; CDR3aa: CASSSTGVGTDTQYF
v_gene: TRBV27; abundance: -; j_gene: TRBJ2-3; d_gene: -; CDR3nt: TGTGCCAGCAGTTTGTCCGCGGGGACAGATACGCAGTATTTT; CDR3aa: CASSLSAGTDTQYF
v_gene: TRBV5-1; abundance: -; j_gene: TRBJ2-2; d_gene: -; CDR3nt: TGCGCCAGCAGCTGGACACTGAACACCGGGGAGCTGTTTTTT; CDR3aa: CASSWTLNTGELFF
v_gene: TRBV9; abundance: -; j_gene: TRBJ2-3; d_gene: TRBD2; CDR3nt: TGTGCCAGCAGCGAGCGGGAGTTCGCAGATACGCAGTATTTT; CDR3aa: CASSEREFADTQYF
v_gene: TRBV30; abundance: -; j_gene: TRBJ2-7; d_gene: -; CDR3nt: TGTGCCTGGAGTGTCGAGTACGAGCAGTACTTC; CDR3aa: CAWSVEYEQYF
v_gene: TRBV2; abundance: -; j_gene: TRBJ1-2; d_gene: -; CDR3nt: TGTGCCAGCACCCCCCAGAACTATGGCTACACCTTC; CDR3aa: CASTPQNYGYTF
v_gene: TRBV29-1; abundance: once; j_gene: TRBJ2-7; d_gene: TRBD2; CDR3nt: TGCAGCGTTGAAGAAGCGGGAGGATGGGACGAGCAGTACTTC; CDR3aa: CSVEEAGGWDEQYF
v_gene: TRBV11-2; abundance: -; j_gene: TRBJ2-1; d_gene: TRBD2; CDR3nt: TGTGCCAGCAGCTCAGGACTAGGTCCCAATGAGCAGTTCTTC; CDR3aa: CASSSGLGPNEQFF
v_gene: TRBV10-1; abundance: -; j_gene: TRBJ2-7; d_gene: -; CDR3nt: TGCGCCAGCAGTGCCAGCGGAGTTCCCGAGCAGTACTTC; CDR3aa: CASSASGVPEQYF
v_gene: TRBV5-1; abundance: -; j_gene: TRBJ2-4; d_gene: TRBD2; CDR3nt: TGCGCCAGCAGCTTGTCGGGTAGCGGGAGGGCCACGGACATTCAGTACTTC; CDR3aa: CASSLSGSGRATDIQYF
v_gene: TRBV9; abundance: -; j_gene: TRBJ1-2; d_gene: -; CDR3nt: TGTGCCAGCAGCCTACCCCCCAATGGCTACACCTTC; CDR3aa: CASSLPPNGYTF
v_gene: TRBV7-3; abundance: -; j_gene: TRBJ2-1; d_gene: TRBD2; CDR3nt: TGTGCCAGCAGCTTAAGTAGCGGGAGGGCGGGTGAGCAGTTCTTC; CDR3aa: CASSLSSGRAGEQFF
v_gene: TRBV7-9; abundance: -; j_gene: TRBJ1-1; d_gene: TRBD1; CDR3nt: TGTGCCAGCAGACCGGACAGGGAAGCTTTCTTT; CDR3aa: CASRPDREAFF
v_gene: TRBV10-1; abundance: -; j_gene: TRBJ2-5; d_gene: -; CDR3nt: TGCGCCAGCAGTGAGTCTCGGAGGGTAGAGACCCAGTACTTC; CDR3aa: CASSESRRVETQYF
v_gene: TRBV7-9; abundance: -; j_gene: TRBJ2-3; d_gene: TRBD2; CDR3nt: TGTGCCAGCAGCGCCGATGGGCGGGCTAGCGGGAGCACAGATACGCAGTATTTT; CDR3aa: CASSADGRASGSTDTQYF
v_gene: TRBV5-6; abundance: -; j_gene: TRBJ1-5; d_gene: -; CDR3nt: TGTGCCAGCAGCTTGTTTGAGGGGGGGAGGCCCCAGCATTTT; CDR3aa: CASSLFEGGRPQHF
v_gene: TRBV2; abundance: -; j_gene: TRBJ2-7; d_gene: TRBD2; CDR3nt: TGTGCCAGCAGTCCCAGCGGGAGGGGCTCCTACGAGCAGTACTTC; CDR3aa: CASSPSGRGSYEQYF